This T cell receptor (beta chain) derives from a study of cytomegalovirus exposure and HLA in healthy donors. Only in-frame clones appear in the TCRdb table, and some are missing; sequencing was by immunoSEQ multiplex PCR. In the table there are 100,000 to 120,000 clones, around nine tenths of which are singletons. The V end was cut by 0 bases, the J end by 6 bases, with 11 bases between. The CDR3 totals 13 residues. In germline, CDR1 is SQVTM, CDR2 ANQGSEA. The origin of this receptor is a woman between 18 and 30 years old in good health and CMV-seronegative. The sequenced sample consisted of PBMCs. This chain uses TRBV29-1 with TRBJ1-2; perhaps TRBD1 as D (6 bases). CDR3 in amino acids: CSVEDSTGNGYTF. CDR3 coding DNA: TGCAGCGTTGAAGACTCAACAGGGAATGGCTACACCTTC. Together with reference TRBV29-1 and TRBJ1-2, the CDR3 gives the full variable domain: SAVISQKPSRDICQRGTSLTIQCQVDSQVTMMFWYRQQPGQSLTLIATANQGSEATYESGFVIDKFPISRPNLTFSTLTVSNMSPEDSSIYLCSVEDSTGNGYTFGSGTRLTVV.